This T cell receptor (beta chain) was identified during a study of chemoradiotherapy in HPV16-positive cancers. Overall study results and limits: Non-HPV-specific T cells did not expand in tumors during treatment, whereas candidate HPV-specific clones and E7-related motifs did. Only a couple of HPV16-positive patients supplied the functional HPV-specificity definition.

As for this clone: Its antigen is undetermined.

Losses at the gene ends were 6 bases for V and 3 bases for J; bases not matched to a gene: 4. The CDR3 has 14 residues. From germline, CDR1 is MGHDK and CDR2 SYGVNS. Repeated repertoire sampling spanned the course of chemoradiotherapy. Method: immunoSEQ multiplex PCR; TCRdb's copy keeps in-frame clones and lacks some. Of more than 35,000 clones listed, around 76% were seen once; the top ten hold around 5.2%. The receptor's source is a human donor with HPV-associated anogenital cancer. Sequencing was performed on blood, taken from a patient who underwent chemoradiotherapy. The V gene is TRBV25-1, the J gene TRBJ1-4; 7 nucleotides line up with TRBD1. CDR3 amino acids: CASSTGQSNEKLFF. The CDR3 DNA reads TGTGCCAGCAGCACGGGACAGTCTAATGAAAAACTGTTTTTT. Full variable domain (rest looked up from reference TRBV25-1 and TRBJ1-4): EADIYQTPRYLVIGTGKKITLECSQTMGHDKMYWYQQDPGMELHLIHYSYGVNSTEKGDLSSESTVSRIRTEHFPLTLESARPSHTSQYLCASSTGQSNEKLFFGSGTQLSVL.